The 30 T cell receptor beta chains reported below all come from one sample, sequenced in a study of blood T cell repertoires in COVID-19. The assay was immunoSEQ multiplex PCR, and TCRdb's table has in-frame clones only and misses some. The table includes around 450,000 clones, about 85% detected once. The sequenced sample consisted of PBMCs or T cells enriched from blood (not recorded which). These receptors originate from a woman in her late teens or twenties with acute COVID-19.

The chain has TRBV5-1 and TRBJ2-2; TRBD1 agrees at 9 bases. Per germline, CDR1 SGHRS and CDR2 YFSETQ. This CDR3 region has 16 residues. With 4 bases clipped from V and 8 bases from J, the junction kept 12 bases outside the gene matches. This CDR3 reads CASSPIGTGLSGELFF. CDR3 DNA: TGCGCCAGCAGCCCCATCGGGACAGGGCTTTCTGGGGAGCTGTTTTTT.

The chain is built from TRBV11-2 and TRBJ2-1; TRBD1 matches at 7 bases. Germline CDR1 reads SGHAT; CDR2 reads FQNNGV. The CDR3 covers 13 residues. The V segment lost 6 bases and the J segment 4 bases; nucleotides outside the gene matches: 3. CDR3 DNA: TGTGCCAGCAGTAGGGGACAGTACAATGAGCAGTTCTTC. Its protein is CASSRGQYNEQFF.

CDR3: CASKFDRASLEQYF. Here the CDR3 DNA reads TGTGCCAGCAAGTTCGACAGGGCGAGTTTGGAGCAGTACTTC. V usage is TRBV27 and J usage is TRBJ2-7; the match to TRBD1 covers 7 bases. The CDR3 contains 14 residues. Trimming at V came to 7 bases and at J to 7 bases, leaving 13 bases not matched to a gene. Germline CDR1 reads MNHEY; CDR2 reads SMNVEV (reference sequence).

This clone came up once. The rearrangement uses TRBV7-2 and TRBJ2-7; TRBD2 agrees at 8 bases. Per the germline V gene, CDR1 is SGHTA and CDR2 is FQGNSA. The V segment lost 3 bases and the J segment 4 bases; nucleotides outside the gene matches: 8. The CDR3 sequence is 15 residues long. The CDR3 DNA is TGTGCCAGCAGCTTCAGCGGGAGAGGTGGGTACGAGCAGTACTTC. This codes for CASSFSGRGGYEQYF.

Only a few counts were recorded for this clone. The chain joins TRBV2 to TRBJ1-1; the D is unclear. Germline values: CDR1 SNHLY, CDR2 FYNNEI. The CDR3 extends over 12 amino acids. The V end lost 5 bases, the J end lost 4 bases, and 8 bases lay between the germline ends. In DNA form, the CDR3 reads TGTGCCAGCAGTCGGGGAGCCACTGAAGCTTTCTTT. This sequence encodes CASSRGATEAFF.

The sample holds a few counts of this clone. V and J are TRBV19 and TRBJ1-5; 8 nucleotides agree with TRBD1. Germline CDR1 LNHDA, CDR2 SQIVND (reference sequence). V lost 4 bases, J lost 16 bases, and 6 bases stayed unmatched. CDR3 length: 11 residues. The CDR3, as DNA: TGTGCCAGTAGTAACGGACAGGGTCGACATTTT. Amino acids: CASSNGQGRHF.

The chain combines TRBV28 with TRBJ2-3, with D perhaps TRBD1 (5 bases). Germline V gene lookup returns CDR1 MDHEN and CDR2 SYDVKM. Trimming stripped 2 bases from V and 5 bases from J, with 11 bases between. The CDR3 has 14 amino acids. CDR3 loop: CASSLPRAGDTQYF. CDR3 DNA sequence: TGTGCCAGCAGTTTACCCAGGGCTGGAGATACGCAGTATTTT.

This rearrangement joins TRBV3-1 (or the pseudogene TRBV3-2) to TRBJ2-3; 8 bases line up with TRBD2. Losses at the gene ends were 3 bases for V and 5 bases for J; bases not matched to a gene: 10. In germline, CDR1 is LGHDT, CDR2 YNNKEL (reference sequence). The CDR3 runs 16 residues. The CDR3 is CASSQGPGLGGDTQYF. The CDR3 bases are TGTGCCAGCAGCCAGGGTCCGGGACTAGGGGGAGATACGCAGTATTTT.

The rearrangement links TRBV27 to TRBJ2-6; 8 bases line up with TRBD1. In germline, CDR1 is MNHEY, CDR2 SMNVEV (reference sequence). V was pared by 6 bases and J by 0 bases, with 7 bases of the junction left unmatched. The CDR3 is 17 amino acids. CDR3 nucleotides: TGTGCCAGCAGCCGACGGACAGGGTACTCTGGGGCCAACGTCCTGACTTTC. Its translation is CASSRRTGYSGANVLTF.

CDR3 sequence (DNA): TGCAGTGCTAGTGGTGGAGGTCCCAACTATGGCTACACCTTC. Residues: CSASGGGPNYGYTF. The chain has TRBV20-1 and TRBJ1-2; D remains unclear. Germline CDR1 and CDR2: DFQATT and SNEGSKA (reference sequence). CDR3 size: 14 residues. The V end was cut by 3 bases, the J end by 2 bases, with 13 bases between.

The chain couples TRBV5-8 to TRBJ2-5, with D perhaps TRBD2 (6 bases). The V end lost 3 bases, the J end lost 5 bases, and 20 bases lay between the germline ends. The germline V gene encodes CDR1 SGHTS and CDR2 YDEGEE. The CDR3 totals 16 residues. CDR3: CASSSIRDSGGETQYF. The CDR3 DNA reads as TGTGCCAGCAGCTCGATCCGGGACTCCGGCGGGGAGACCCAGTACTTC.

The J gene is TRBJ1-1, the V gene TRBV19; the match to TRBD1 covers 7 bases. The CDR3 is 14 residues long. Germline V lookup: CDR1 LNHDA, CDR2 SQIVND (reference sequence). J lost 2 bases, V lost 3 bases, and 3 bases had no gene match. The CDR3 loop reads CASSMRGRNTEAFF. As DNA, the CDR3 is TGTGCCAGTAGTATGAGGGGGCGAAACACTGAAGCTTTCTTT.

CDR3 in amino acids: CASRLGGSPLHF. The CDR3 DNA is TGCGCCAGCAGGTTAGGGGGTTCACCCCTCCACTTT. The gene calls are TRBV5-1 and TRBJ1-6, with D tentatively TRBD1 (6 bases). Germline V lookup: CDR1 SGHRS, CDR2 YFSETQ. This CDR3 spans 12 amino acids. Trimming removed 5 bases at V and 9 bases at J, with 9 bases between.

V gene TRBV9 combines with J gene TRBJ2-3; TRBD2 agrees at 9 bases. This CDR3 region has 14 residues. V trimming: 5 bases; J trimming: 2 bases; junction bases outside the gene matches: 3. CDR1 is SGDLS, CDR2 YYNGEE, per germline. In nucleotides, the CDR3 is TGTGCCAGCAGTACTAGCGGGTACACAGATACGCAGTATTTT. Residues: CASSTSGYTDTQYF.

The chain carries TRBV19 and TRBJ1-5; TRBD1 matches 8 bases. There are 15 residues in the CDR3. Germline CDR1 LNHDA, CDR2 SQIVND (reference sequence). V lost 7 bases and J lost 1; bases outside the gene matches: 6. The CDR3 spells CASTNRGTSNQPQHF. Written as DNA, the CDR3 is TGTGCCAGTACCAACAGGGGGACCAGCAATCAGCCCCAGCATTTT.

This clone showed up just a few times. The chain is built from TRBV28 and TRBJ1-5; 10 nucleotides match TRBD1. This CDR3 has 16 residues. Unmatched junction bases numbered 4, after V lost 2 bases and J lost 3 bases. The V gene's germline CDR1 is MDHEN and CDR2 SYDVKM. The CDR3 DNA is TGTGCCAGCAGTTTAGGGGACAGGGGCTTCAATCAGCCCCAGCATTTT. It encodes CASSLGDRGFNQPQHF.

This clone was found once. J is TRBJ1-2 and V is TRBV18; perhaps TRBD1 as D (6 bases). Trimming left V 3 bases short and J 4 bases short, with 15 bases between. Germline CDR1 KGHSH, CDR2 LQKENI. This CDR3 contains 15 residues. For the CDR3, the DNA is TGTGCCAGCTCACCGCAGGACAGCGGATCCTATGGCTACACCTTC. Its protein product is CASSPQDSGSYGYTF.

The gene calls are TRBV9 and TRBJ1-1, with D hard to call. Trimming took off 0 bases at V and 0 bases at J, with 6 bases between the two ends. Germline CDR1 and CDR2: SGDLS and YYNGEE. This CDR3 has 14 residues. The CDR3 here is CASSVGNMNTEAFF. DNA for the CDR3: TGTGCCAGCAGCGTAGGAAACATGAACACTGAAGCTTTCTTT.

The table lists this clone with a count of one. This chain uses TRBV9 with TRBJ2-1; 7 nucleotides align to TRBD1. This CDR3 comprises 15 residues. V lost 4 bases to trimming and J lost 10 bases; unmatched junction nucleotides: 14. The germline gives CDR1 SGDLS, CDR2 YYNGEE. The CDR3 DNA is TGTGCCAGCAGCCAGAATGACAGGGCCTGGGGAGAGCAGTTCTTC. This translates into CASSQNDRAWGEQFF.

The V gene is TRBV18, the J gene TRBJ1-6, with a tentative D call TRBD1 (5 bases). The CDR3 is 15 residues long. From germline, CDR1 is KGHSH and CDR2 LQKENI. V dropped 1 base and J dropped 8 bases, with 12 bases sitting between them. The CDR3 region is CASSPLAGPDSPLHF. The CDR3, as DNA: TGTGCCAGCTCACCACTCGCAGGGCCGGATTCACCCCTCCACTTT.

The chain couples TRBV11-3 to TRBJ2-1; TRBD2 matches at 14 bases. Germline V gene sequence: CDR1 SGHNT, CDR2 YENEEA. This CDR3 has 20 amino acids. The J segment lost 3 bases and the V segment lost 0 bases, leaving 10 bases of the junction unmatched. CDR3 sequence: CASSLDAGTSGSWNYNEQFF. The CDR3 bases are TGTGCCAGCAGCTTAGATGCCGGGACTAGCGGGAGCTGGAACTACAATGAGCAGTTCTTC.

CDR3 DNA: TGTGCCAGCAGGTTTAATGGACAGTACACTGAAGCTTTCTTT. It is translated as CASRFNGQYTEAFF. The J gene is TRBJ1-1, the V gene TRBV2; perhaps TRBD1 as D (6 bases). CDR3 length: 14 amino acids. Trimming cost V 6 bases and J 3 bases, with 14 bases left between them. CDR1 is SNHLY, CDR2 FYNNEI, per germline.

This clone occurred once. The genes are TRBV28 and TRBJ1-1; 9 bases line up with TRBD1. Looked up from germline, CDR1 is MDHEN and CDR2 is SYDVKM. The CDR3 length is 16 residues. The J segment lost 1 base and the V segment lost 1 base, leaving 4 bases of the junction unmatched. The CDR3 DNA reads TGTGCCAGCAGTTTATTCGGACAGGGGAGGAACACTGAAGCTTTCTTT. This translates into CASSLFGQGRNTEAFF.

This clone was seen once. The rearrangement links TRBV13 to TRBJ1-1; no firm D call. The V gene's germline CDR1 is PRHDT and CDR2 FYEKMQ (reference sequence). The length of the CDR3 is 15 residues. V lost 5 bases and J 4 bases, leaving 17 bases between the germline ends. The CDR3 DNA sequence: TGTGCCAGCAGCCCGCGTCCCCACCGGAGCACTGAAGCTTTCTTT. As protein: CASSPRPHRSTEAFF.

This clone was observed a single time. The rearrangement uses TRBV3-1 (or the pseudogene TRBV3-2) and TRBJ1-1, with D tentatively TRBD1 (6 bases). CDR3 size: 15 residues. Germline V gene sequence: CDR1 LGHDT, CDR2 YNNKEL (reference sequence). The V and J ends lost 0 bases and 6 bases respectively, with 14 bases between them. The CDR3 bases are TGTGCCAGCAGCCAAGATTCCCAGGGGTTCTCTGAAGCTTTCTTT. Encoded protein: CASSQDSQGFSEAFF.

CDR3 in DNA: TGTGCCAGCAGCTTGGCGGGAGGGCTGGTATACGAGCAGTACTTC. Encoded protein: CASSLAGGLVYEQYF. The V and J genes are TRBV7-9 and TRBJ2-7; TRBD2 matches 9 bases. The CDR3 is made up of 15 amino acids. V was clipped by 3 bases and J by 4 bases; unmatched bases: 7. CDR1 and CDR2 (germline): SEHNR, FQNEAQ (reference sequence).

The gene calls are TRBV5-1 and TRBJ2-2; 11 bases are shared with TRBD1. This CDR3 spans 18 amino acids. Per germline, CDR1 SGHRS and CDR2 YFSETQ. V trimming: 2 bases; J trimming: 0 bases; junction bases outside the gene matches: 6. The CDR3 nucleotides read TGCGCCAGCAGCTTCAGGCCGGGACAGGGGGCGAACACCGGGGAGCTGTTTTTT. Translation gives CASSFRPGQGANTGELFF.

The chain employs TRBV2 and TRBJ2-7; TRBD1 is a possible D gene (5 bases). Trimming pared 6 bases from V and 4 bases from J, leaving 13 bases between. Per the germline V gene, CDR1 is SNHLY and CDR2 is FYNNEI. The CDR3 has 13 residues. CDR3 sequence reads: CASRKDTKYEQYF. The CDR3 DNA is TGTGCCAGCAGAAAGGACACAAAATACGAGCAGTACTTC. Complete variable domain (other parts from reference TRBV2 and TRBJ2-7): EPEVTQTPSHQVTQMGQEVILRCVPISNHLYFYWYRQILGQKVEFLVSFYNNEISEKSEIFDDQFSVERPDGSNFTLKIRSTKLEDSAMYFCASRKDTKYEQYFGPGTRLTVT.

The rearrangement joins TRBV14 to TRBJ2-5; TRBD1 is a possible D gene (5 bases). The CDR3 is 13 amino acids. The germline V and J ends were trimmed by 5 bases and 4 bases, with 11 bases remaining between them. CDR1 is SGHDN and CDR2 is FVKESK in the germline V gene. CDR3 nucleotides: TGTGCCAGCAGCGCCAGACAGAGAGAGACCCAGTACTTC. It codes for CASSARQRETQYF.

This chain uses TRBV10-3 with TRBJ2-7, with 9 bases aligning to TRBD2. The germline V gene encodes CDR1 ENHRY and CDR2 SYGVKD. The trim removed 7 bases at V and 5 bases at J, leaving 12 bases unmatched. The CDR3 runs 15 residues. CDR3 DNA: TGTGCCATCATTAAGCGGGAGGAGATTCGCGACGAGCAGTACTTC. Translation gives CAIIKREEIRDEQYF.